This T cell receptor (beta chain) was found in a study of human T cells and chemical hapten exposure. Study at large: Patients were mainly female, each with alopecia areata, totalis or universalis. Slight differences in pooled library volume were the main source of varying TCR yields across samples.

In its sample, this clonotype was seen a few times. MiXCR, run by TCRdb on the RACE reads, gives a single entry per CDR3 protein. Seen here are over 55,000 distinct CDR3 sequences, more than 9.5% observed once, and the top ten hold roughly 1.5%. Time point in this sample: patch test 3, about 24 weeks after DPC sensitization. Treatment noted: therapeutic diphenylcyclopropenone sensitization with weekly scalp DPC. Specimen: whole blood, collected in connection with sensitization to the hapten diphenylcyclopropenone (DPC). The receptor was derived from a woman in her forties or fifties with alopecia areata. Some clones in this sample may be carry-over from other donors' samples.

The CDR3 coding sequence is TGTGCCAGCAGCCAAAGACAGGGAACGAACACCGGGGAGCTGTTTTTT. It specifies CASSQRQGTNTGELFF. The rearrangement uses TRBV14 and TRBJ2-2; 7 nucleotides agree with TRBD1. CDR3 size: 16 residues. The J segment lost 0 bases and the V segment lost 2 bases, leaving 3 bases of the junction unmatched. Germline V gives CDR1 SGHDN, CDR2 FVKESK.